This TCR beta chain was captured by sequencing in a study of control samples from healthy donors and cancer patients. This table comes from immunoSEQ multiplex PCR, and its TCRdb copy is limited to in-frame clones, with some not included. The table shows about 150,000 clones, with about 94% occurring only once. The sample holds one count of this clone. The TCR was taken from a man aged 35 to 55 in good health. Sequenced input: blood.

The CDR3 loop is CAWSVQASRGGYTF. The CDR3 DNA sequence: TGTGCCTGGAGTGTACAGGCCTCCCGGGGGGGCTACACCTTC. The rearrangement links TRBV30 to TRBJ1-2; D is possibly TRBD1 (5 bases). Trimming took 0 bases from V and 8 from J, leaving 16 bases between them. There are 14 residues in the CDR3. From germline, CDR1 is GTSNPN and CDR2 SVGIG (reference sequence).